The T cell receptor (beta chain) under discussion was sequenced for a study of T cells in Graves' hyperthyroidism and ophthalmopathy. Background on the study: Initial diagnosis, before any treatment, was when peripheral blood was collected.

The CDR3 length is 15 residues. Per the germline V gene, CDR1 is MDHEN and CDR2 is SYDVKM. V was trimmed by 5 bases and J by 3 bases, leaving 14 bases between them. From RNA transcripts, TCR beta CDR3 regions were amplified. The primer set for the first-round RT-PCR of the TCR CDR3 was HTBI. In TCRdb, the multiplex PCR reads were re-called with MiXCR into one record per CDR3 protein. The data hold some 550,000 distinct CDR3 sequences, with around 20% observed a single time. Study-wide results and limits: Most clonotypes expanded in the thyroid (above 0.001) were also present in blood.

This clonotype was found many times. What it recognizes is unknown. The chain recombines TRBV28 with TRBJ1-5; D is ambiguous. Input material: blood. The receptor was isolated from a man between 18 and 29 years old with Graves' hyperthyroidism. CDR3 amino acids: CASSTEAGFNQPQHF. CDR3 sequence (DNA): TGTGCCAGCAGTACCGAGGCGGGATTCAATCAGCCCCAGCATTTT. Full variable domain (missing parts from reference TRBV28 and TRBJ1-5): DVKVTQSSRYLVKRTGEKVFLECVQDMDHENMFWYRQDPGLGLRLIYFSYDVKMKEKGDIPEGYSVSREKKERFSLILESASTNQTSMYLCASSTEAGFNQPQHFGDGTRLSIL.